The T cell receptor (beta chain) described here comes from a study of molecular identifiers for immune sequencing clone quantification. General study findings and limits: Even with about a million naive cells present, spiked Jurkat TCR RNA from one cell was reportedly detectable.

This clonotype showed up many times. Its target is not known. The CDR3 is made up of 19 amino acids. Germline CDR1 reads WSHSY; CDR2 reads SAAADI. V lost 5 bases and J lost 2; bases outside the gene matches: 17. TCRdb reprocessed the PCR reads with MiXCR, giving one entry per CDR3 protein. The sample holds 60,000 to 65,000 distinct CDR3 sequences, about a fifth seen once. The rearrangement joins TRBV10-2 to TRBJ2-5; 10 bases map to TRBD2. This receptor was obtained from a human donor in good health. Some libraries in this study had Jurkat cell RNA spiked in. Input material: naive CD8+ T cells from blood, with Jurkat cell RNA spiked in. Subset reported: FACS-sorted CD8+CD4-CCR7+CD45RA+ naive T cells. The CDR3 sequence: CASSPRRGLAKTKQETQYF. CDR3 bases: TGCGCCAGCAGTCCCCGTAGGGGACTAGCGAAGACTAAACAAGAGACCCAGTACTTC.